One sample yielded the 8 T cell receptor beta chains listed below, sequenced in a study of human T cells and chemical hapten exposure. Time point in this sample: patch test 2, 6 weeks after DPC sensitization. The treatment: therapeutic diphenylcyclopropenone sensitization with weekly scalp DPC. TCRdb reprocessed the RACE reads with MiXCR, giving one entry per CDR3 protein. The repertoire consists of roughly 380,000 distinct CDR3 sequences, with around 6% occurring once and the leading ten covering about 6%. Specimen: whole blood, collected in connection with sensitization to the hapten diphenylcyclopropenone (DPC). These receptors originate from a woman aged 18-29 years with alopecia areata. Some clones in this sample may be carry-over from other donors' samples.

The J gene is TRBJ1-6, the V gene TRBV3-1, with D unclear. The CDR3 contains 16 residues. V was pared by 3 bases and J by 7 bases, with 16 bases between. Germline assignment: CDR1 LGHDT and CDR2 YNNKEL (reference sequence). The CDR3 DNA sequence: TGTGCCAGCAGCCAGTTAGCACGGACCAGAAATTCACCCCTCCACTTT. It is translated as CASSQLARTRNSPLHF. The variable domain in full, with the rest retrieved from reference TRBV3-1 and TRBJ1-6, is DTAVSQTPKYLVTQMGNDKSIKCEQNLGHDTMYWYKQDSKKFLKIMFSYNNKELIINETVPNRFSPKSPDKAHLNLHINSLELGDSAVYFCASSQLARTRNSPLHFGNGTRLTVT.

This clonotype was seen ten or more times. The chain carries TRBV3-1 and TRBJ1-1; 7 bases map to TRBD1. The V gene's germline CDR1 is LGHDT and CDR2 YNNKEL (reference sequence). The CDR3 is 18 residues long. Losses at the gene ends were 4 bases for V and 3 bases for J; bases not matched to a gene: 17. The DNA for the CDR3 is TGTGCCAGCAGCCCGAAACGAAGAGGGGGCGCGTGGTACACTGAAGCTTTCTTT. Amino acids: CASSPKRRGGAWYTEAFF.

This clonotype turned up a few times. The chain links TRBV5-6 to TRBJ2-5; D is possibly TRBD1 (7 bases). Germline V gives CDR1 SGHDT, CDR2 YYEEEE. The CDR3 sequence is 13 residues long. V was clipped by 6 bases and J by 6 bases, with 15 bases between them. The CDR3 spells CASTLPGGQTQYF. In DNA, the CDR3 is TGTGCCAGCACCCTGCCAGGGGGGCAGACCCAGTACTTC.

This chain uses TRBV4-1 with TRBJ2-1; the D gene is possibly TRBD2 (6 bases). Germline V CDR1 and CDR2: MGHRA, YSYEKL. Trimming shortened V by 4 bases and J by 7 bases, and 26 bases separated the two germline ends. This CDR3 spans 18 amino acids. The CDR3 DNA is TGCGCCAGCAGCCTCACCGGGCGGGGAAGCGGTAGGGCTAATGAGCAGTTCTTC. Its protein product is CASSLTGRGSGRANEQFF.

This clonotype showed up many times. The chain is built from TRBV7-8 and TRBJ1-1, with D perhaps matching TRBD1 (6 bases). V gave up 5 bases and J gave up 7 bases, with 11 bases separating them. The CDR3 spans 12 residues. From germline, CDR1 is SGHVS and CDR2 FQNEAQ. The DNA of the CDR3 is TGTGCCAGCAGCGCGGGGGCCATTGAAGCTTTCTTT. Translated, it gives CASSAGAIEAFF.

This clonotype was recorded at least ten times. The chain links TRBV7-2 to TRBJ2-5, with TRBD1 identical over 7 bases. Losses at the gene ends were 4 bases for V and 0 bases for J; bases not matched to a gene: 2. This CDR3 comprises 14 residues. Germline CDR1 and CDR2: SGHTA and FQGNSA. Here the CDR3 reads CASSSDRDQETQYF. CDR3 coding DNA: TGTGCCAGCAGCTCTGACAGGGACCAAGAGACCCAGTACTTC.

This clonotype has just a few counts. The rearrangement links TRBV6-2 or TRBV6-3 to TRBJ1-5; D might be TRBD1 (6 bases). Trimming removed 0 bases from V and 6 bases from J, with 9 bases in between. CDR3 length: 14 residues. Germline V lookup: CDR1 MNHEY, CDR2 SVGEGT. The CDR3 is CASSYSGGPQPQHF. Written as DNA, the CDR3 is TGTGCCAGCAGTTACTCGGGGGGCCCTCAGCCCCAGCATTTT.

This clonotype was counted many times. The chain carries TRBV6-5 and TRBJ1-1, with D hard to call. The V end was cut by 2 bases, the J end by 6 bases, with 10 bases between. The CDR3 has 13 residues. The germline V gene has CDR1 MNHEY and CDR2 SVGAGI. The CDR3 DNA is TGTGCCAGCAGTTACCCTGGTACGCCTGAAGCTTTCTTT. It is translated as CASSYPGTPEAFF.